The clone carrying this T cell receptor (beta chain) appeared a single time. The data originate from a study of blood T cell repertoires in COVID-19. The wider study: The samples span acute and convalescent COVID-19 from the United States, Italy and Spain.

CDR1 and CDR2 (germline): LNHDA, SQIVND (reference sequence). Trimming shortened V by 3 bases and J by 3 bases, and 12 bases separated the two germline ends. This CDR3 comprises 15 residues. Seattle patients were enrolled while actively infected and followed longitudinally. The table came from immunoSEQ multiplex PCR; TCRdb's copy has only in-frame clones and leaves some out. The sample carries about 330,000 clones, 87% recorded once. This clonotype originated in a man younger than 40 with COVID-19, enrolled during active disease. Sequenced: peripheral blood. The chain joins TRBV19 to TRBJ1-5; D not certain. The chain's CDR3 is CASSIMLGNNQPQHF. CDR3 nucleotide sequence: TGTGCCAGTAGTATTATGCTAGGAAACAATCAGCCCCAGCATTTT.